One and the same sample provided the 14 T cell receptor beta chains below, sequenced in a study of shared clonotypes between healthy human individuals. The data were produced by immunoSEQ multiplex PCR, yet TCRdb's version contains in-frame clones alone and is incomplete. The top ten hold 0.3% to 0.4% of the sample, which has over 2 million clones, around 90% seen once. What was sequenced was naive CD4+ T cells from PBMCs. Described subset: CD45RA+ positively selected. The receptor set was obtained from a man younger than 35 in good health. Some clones in this sample may be carry-over from other donors' samples.

The chain employs TRBV7-3 and TRBJ2-7; D is uncertain. The CDR3 contains 15 residues. Germline V gene data show CDR1 as SGHTA and CDR2 as FQGTGA. Trimming removed 5 bases from V and 3 bases from J, with 17 bases in between. The CDR3, as DNA: TGTGCCAGCAGCCCTACCAGGACCACCTTCTACGAGCAGTACTTC. Its protein is CASSPTRTTFYEQYF.

The V gene is TRBV6-1, the J gene TRBJ1-2, with no clear D. The CDR3 is 15 amino acids. V was trimmed by 5 bases and J by 3 bases, leaving 16 bases between them. CDR1 is MNHNS, CDR2 SASEGT, per germline. In DNA, the CDR3 is TGTGCCAGCAGTTTTCCGGACGGAACTTACTATGGCTACACCTTC. As protein: CASSFPDGTYYGYTF.

The genes are TRBV30 and TRBJ2-7, with D possibly matching TRBD2 (6 bases). Germline V gene data show CDR1 as GTSNPN and CDR2 as SVGIG (reference sequence). The CDR3 contains 14 residues. The V gene lost 3 bases and the J gene lost 6 bases, with 18 bases spanning the gap. CDR3 DNA: TGTGCCTGGAGGGCCTCCGGGGGAGACGGCGAGCAGTACTTC. Protein: CAWRASGGDGEQYF.

This clone was detected once. This rearrangement joins TRBV4-1 to TRBJ2-3, with 10 positions matching TRBD2. Per the germline V gene, CDR1 is MGHRA and CDR2 is YSYEKL. V shed 4 bases and J 4 bases; nucleotides not matched to a gene: 5. The length of the CDR3 is 15 residues. The CDR3 reads CASSPGLARADTQYF. The CDR3 coding sequence is TGCGCCAGCAGCCCGGGACTAGCGAGGGCAGATACGCAGTATTTT.

V is TRBV7-2 and J is TRBJ2-7, with 13 bases fitting TRBD2. Germline lookup yields CDR1 SGHTA and CDR2 FQGNSA. The CDR3 runs 17 residues. Unmatched junction bases numbered 4, after V lost 0 bases and J lost 2 bases. CDR3 protein: CASSLATGLAGAYEQYF. In nucleotides, the CDR3 is TGTGCCAGCAGCTTAGCGACTGGACTAGCGGGAGCCTACGAGCAGTACTTC.

This clone has a handful of counts. The V gene is TRBV5-4, the J gene TRBJ1-1; D not certain. This CDR3 has 14 amino acids. Germline V gene data show CDR1 as SGHNT and CDR2 as YYREEE (reference sequence). V lost 0 bases and J 2 bases, leaving 8 bases between the germline ends. As DNA, the CDR3 is TGTGCCAGCAGCTTGGATACCTTTAACACTGAAGCTTTCTTT. Translating it yields CASSLDTFNTEAFF.

Only one count was recorded for this clone. The gene calls are TRBV28 and TRBJ2-1; 8 nucleotides agree with TRBD2. With 2 bases clipped from V and 2 bases from J, the junction kept 5 bases outside the gene matches. The V gene's germline CDR1 is MDHEN and CDR2 SYDVKM. The CDR3 consists of 16 residues. The CDR3 protein is CASSLLRAGAYNEQFF. CDR3 in DNA: TGTGCCAGCAGTTTACTCCGAGCGGGAGCCTACAATGAGCAGTTCTTC. Filled out from reference TRBV28 and TRBJ2-1, the complete variable domain reads DVKVTQSSRYLVKRTGEKVFLECVQDMDHENMFWYRQDPGLGLRLIYFSYDVKMKEKGDIPEGYSVSREKKERFSLILESASTNQTSMYLCASSLLRAGAYNEQFFGPGTRLTVL.

This rearrangement joins TRBV19 to TRBJ2-5, with TRBD1 identical over 7 bases. The CDR3 runs 15 residues. The germline V gene has CDR1 LNHDA and CDR2 SQIVND (reference sequence). The V segment lost 4 bases and the J segment 0 bases; nucleotides outside the gene matches: 5. The CDR3 DNA follows: TGTGCCAGTAGTAGAACAGGGGAAGACCAAGAGACCCAGTACTTC. Its protein is CASSRTGEDQETQYF.

The chain has TRBV14 and TRBJ2-1; D is uncertain. The CDR3 extends over 12 amino acids. The V gene's germline CDR1 is SGHDN and CDR2 FVKESK. Deletions cut 0 bases from V and 9 bases from J, with 6 bases between. The CDR3, as DNA: TGTGCCAGCAGCCAAGAGTGGGGTGAGCAGTTCTTC. Amino acid sequence: CASSQEWGEQFF.

This chain links TRBV5-1 with TRBJ1-1; no clear D. V lost 4 bases to trimming and J lost 0 bases, with 13 bases between them. The CDR3 contains 15 residues. Germline-derived CDR1 and CDR2 are SGHRS and YFSETQ. CDR3 sequence: CASSPWPGVNTEAFF. CDR3 DNA sequence: TGCGCCAGCAGCCCGTGGCCCGGTGTGAACACTGAAGCTTTCTTT.

The chain uses TRBV14 and TRBJ2-2; 9 bases align to TRBD2. V was pared by 4 bases and J by 3 bases, with 12 bases of the junction left unmatched. CDR3 length: 18 amino acids. The germline gives CDR1 SGHDN, CDR2 FVKESK. This chain's CDR3 is CASSPRGASGRYTGELFF. CDR3 DNA sequence: TGTGCCAGCAGCCCACGTGGGGCGAGCGGGAGGTACACCGGGGAGCTGTTTTTT.

This chain links TRBV28 with TRBJ1-2, with a tentative D call TRBD1 (5 bases). Trimming left V 2 bases short and J 2 bases short, with 9 bases between. The CDR3 consists of 14 residues. Per germline, CDR1 MDHEN and CDR2 SYDVKM. The CDR3 DNA is TGTGCCAGCAGTTTACCGCAGGGAAACTATGGCTACACCTTC. This translates into CASSLPQGNYGYTF.

The chain combines TRBV5-1 with TRBJ1-2; D unresolved. Deletions cut 4 bases from V and 4 bases from J, with 17 bases between. Germline CDR1 is SGHRS and CDR2 is YFSETQ. The CDR3 runs to 15 residues. Here the CDR3 reads CASSVPAQGSYGYTF. CDR3 coding DNA: TGCGCCAGCAGCGTACCGGCCCAAGGTAGCTATGGCTACACCTTC.

This chain connects TRBV4-1 to TRBJ1-5; D remains unclear. Trimming left V 2 bases short and J 6 bases short, with 17 bases between. CDR3 length: 16 amino acids. Germline assignment: CDR1 MGHRA and CDR2 YSYEKL. The CDR3 spells CASSQPGRGVGQPQHF. CDR3 nucleotide sequence: TGCGCCAGCAGCCAACCCGGACGCGGGGTGGGTCAGCCCCAGCATTTT.